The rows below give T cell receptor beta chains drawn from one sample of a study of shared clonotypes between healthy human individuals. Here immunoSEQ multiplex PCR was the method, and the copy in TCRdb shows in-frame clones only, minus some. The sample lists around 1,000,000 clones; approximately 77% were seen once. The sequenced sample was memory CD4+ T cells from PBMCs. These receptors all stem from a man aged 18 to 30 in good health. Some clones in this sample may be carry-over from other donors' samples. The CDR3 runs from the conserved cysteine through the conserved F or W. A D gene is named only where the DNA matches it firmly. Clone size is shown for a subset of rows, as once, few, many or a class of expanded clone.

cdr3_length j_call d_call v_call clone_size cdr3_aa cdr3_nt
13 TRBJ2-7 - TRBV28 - CASSSTELYEQYF TGTGCCAGCAGTTCTACAGAGTTATACGAGCAGTACTTC
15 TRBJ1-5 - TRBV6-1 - CASSLSTGSNQPQHF TGTGCCAGCAGTCTTAGCACAGGTAGCAATCAGCCCCAGCATTTT
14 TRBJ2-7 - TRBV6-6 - CASTQTLTGYEQYF TGTGCCAGCACCCAGACCTTGACCGGTTACGAGCAGTACTTC
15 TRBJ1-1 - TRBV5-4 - CASSPSRQRWVEAFF TGTGCCAGCAGCCCAAGCCGACAGCGGTGGGTTGAAGCTTTCTTT
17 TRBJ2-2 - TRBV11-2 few CASSLSARAGNTGELFF TGTGCCAGCAGCTTATCGGCTCGGGCCGGGAACACCGGGGAGCTGTTTTTT
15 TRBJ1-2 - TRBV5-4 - CASSPDSYPNYGYTF TGTGCCAGCAGCCCCGACTCCTACCCTAACTATGGCTACACCTTC
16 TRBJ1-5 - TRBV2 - CASSERKGGGNQPQHF TGTGCCAGCAGTGAAAGGAAAGGGGGGGGCAATCAGCCCCAGCATTTT
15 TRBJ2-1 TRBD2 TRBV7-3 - CASSLRGLAGNEQFF TGTGCCAGCAGCTTAAGGGGGCTAGCGGGCAATGAGCAGTTCTTC
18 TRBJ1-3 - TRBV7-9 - CASSHSARWTWSGNTIYF TGTGCCAGCAGCCACTCGGCCCGGTGGACGTGGTCTGGAAACACCATATATTTT
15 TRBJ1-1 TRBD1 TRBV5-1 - CASSPGRDRGPEAFF TGCGCCAGCAGCCCGGGACGGGACAGGGGGCCCGAAGCTTTCTTT
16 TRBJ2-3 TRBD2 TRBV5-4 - CASRVLAGGPADTQYF TGTGCCAGCAGGGTACTAGCGGGAGGGCCCGCAGATACGCAGTATTTT
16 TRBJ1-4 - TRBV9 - CASSVAGGATNEKLFF TGTGCCAGCAGCGTAGCTGGGGGCGCAACTAATGAAAAACTGTTTTTT
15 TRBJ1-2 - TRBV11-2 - CASSLVGQKNYGYTF TGTGCCAGCAGCTTAGTGGGCCAGAAGAACTATGGCTACACCTTC
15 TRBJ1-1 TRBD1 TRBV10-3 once CAISAGRGLNTEAFF TGTGCCATCAGTGCGGGCAGGGGGCTGAACACTGAAGCTTTCTTT
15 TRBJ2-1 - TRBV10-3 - CAISERDPSYNEQFF TGTGCCATTAGTGAAAGGGACCCTTCCTACAATGAGCAGTTCTTC
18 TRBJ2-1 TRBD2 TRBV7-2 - CASSLSVGGQYRDNEQFF TGTGCCAGCAGCTTATCCGTGGGAGGGCAGTATCGGGACAATGAGCAGTTCTTC
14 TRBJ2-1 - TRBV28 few CASSWQGGSNEQFF TGTGCCAGCAGTTGGCAGGGAGGCTCTAATGAGCAGTTCTTC
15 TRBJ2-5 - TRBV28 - CASSHRLRPQETQYF TGTGCCAGCAGCCATAGACTTAGGCCCCAAGAGACCCAGTACTTC
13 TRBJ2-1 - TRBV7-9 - CASSLRLVNEQFF TGTGCCAGCAGCTTAAGGCTGGTCAATGAGCAGTTCTTC
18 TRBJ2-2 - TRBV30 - CACNRGRELAGFTGELFF TGTGCCTGCAACAGGGGGCGGGAACTAGCGGGCTTCACCGGGGAGCTGTTTTTT
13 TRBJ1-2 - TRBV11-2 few CASSLDPVYGYTF TGTGCCAGCAGCTTAGATCCGGTCTATGGCTACACCTTC
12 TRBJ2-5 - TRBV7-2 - CASRQGGETQYF TGTGCCAGCAGACAGGGCGGCGAGACCCAGTACTTC
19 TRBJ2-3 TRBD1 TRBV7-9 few CASSLRGRKGQEDGDTQYF TGTGCCAGCAGCTTAAGAGGGAGGAAGGGACAGGAGGACGGAGATACGCAGTATTTT
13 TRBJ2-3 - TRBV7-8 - CASSSGSGDTQYF TGTGCCAGCAGCTCGGGTAGCGGAGATACGCAGTATTTT
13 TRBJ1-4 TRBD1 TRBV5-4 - CASSLEQGAELFF TGTGCCAGCAGCTTGGAACAGGGGGCAGAACTGTTTTTT
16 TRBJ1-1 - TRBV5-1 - CASSSEGYRWASGAFF TGCGCCAGCAGCTCAGAGGGGTACCGGTGGGCTTCTGGGGCTTTCTTT
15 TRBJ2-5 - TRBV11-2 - CASSLDWGTEETQYF TGTGCCAGCAGCTTAGATTGGGGGACCGAAGAGACCCAGTACTTC
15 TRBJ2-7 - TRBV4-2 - CASSQGTSGLYEQYF TGTGCCAGCAGCCAAGGAACCTCGGGACTTTACGAGCAGTACTTC
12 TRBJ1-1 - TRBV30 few CGGWAENTEAFF TGTGGGGGGTGGGCAGAGAACACTGAAGCTTTCTTT
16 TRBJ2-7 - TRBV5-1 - CASSSPAGRTTYEQYF TGCGCCAGCAGCTCACCGGCGGGACGGACGACCTACGAGCAGTACTTC
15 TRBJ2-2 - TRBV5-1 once CASSLDSSVAGELFF TGCGCCAGCAGCCTTGACTCTAGCGTTGCCGGGGAGCTGTTTTTT
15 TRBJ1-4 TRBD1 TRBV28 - CASSRQGAANEKLFF TGTGCCAGCAGCAGACAGGGGGCGGCTAATGAAAAACTGTTTTTT
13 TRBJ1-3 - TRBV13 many CASSHRAGNTIYF TGTGCCAGCAGCCACAGGGCTGGAAACACCATATATTTT
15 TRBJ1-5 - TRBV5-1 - CASSLGPDSNQPQHF TGCGCCAGCAGCTTGGGGCCAGATAGCAATCAGCCCCAGCATTTT
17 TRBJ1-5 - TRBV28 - CASSYVSGGLSNQPQHF TGTGCCAGCAGCTATGTGAGCGGGGGACTTAGCAATCAGCCCCAGCATTTT
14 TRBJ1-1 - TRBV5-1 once CASSFSDPSTEAFF TGCGCCAGCAGCTTCTCCGACCCCAGCACTGAAGCTTTCTTT
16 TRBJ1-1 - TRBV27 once CASSLSRDVLNTEAFF TGTGCCAGCAGTTTGTCTCGGGATGTCTTGAACACTGAAGCTTTCTTT
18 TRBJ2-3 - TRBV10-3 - CAISESRRGSASTDTQYF TGTGCCATCAGTGAGTCGAGGAGAGGTAGCGCTAGCACAGATACGCAGTATTTT
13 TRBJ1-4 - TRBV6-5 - CASGRVREGKLFF TGTGCCAGCGGTAGAGTCAGGGAAGGAAAACTGTTTTTT
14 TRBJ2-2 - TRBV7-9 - CASSLGSWPGELFF TGTGCCAGCAGCTTAGGAAGTTGGCCCGGGGAGCTGTTTTTT
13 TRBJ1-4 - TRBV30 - CAWSPGPAEKLFF TGTGCCTGGAGCCCAGGTCCAGCTGAAAAACTGTTTTTT
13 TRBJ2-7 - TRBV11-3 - CASSLDMGDEQYF TGTGCCAGCAGCTTAGATATGGGGGACGAGCAGTACTTC
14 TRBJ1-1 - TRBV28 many CASNSPGWNTEAFF TGTGCCAGCAACTCGCCGGGCTGGAACACTGAAGCTTTCTTT
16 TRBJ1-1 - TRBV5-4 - CASSLVMGRGRTEAFF TGTGCCAGCAGCTTGGTTATGGGCAGGGGCCGGACTGAAGCTTTCTTT
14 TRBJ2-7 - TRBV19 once CATRRRDGHYEQYF TGTGCCACCCGAAGGCGGGACGGCCACTACGAGCAGTACTTC
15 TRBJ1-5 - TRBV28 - CASSLARKGHQPQHF TGTGCCAGCAGCCTGGCCAGGAAGGGGCACCAGCCCCAGCATTTT
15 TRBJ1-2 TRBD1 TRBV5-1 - CASSIRDRPNYGYTF TGCGCCAGCAGCATCCGGGACAGACCGAACTATGGCTACACCTTC
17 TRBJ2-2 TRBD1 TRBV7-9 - CASRSGTGGRVGGELFF TGTGCCAGCAGAAGCGGGACAGGGGGCCGTGTGGGCGGGGAGCTGTTTTTT
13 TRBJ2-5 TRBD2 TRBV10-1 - CASSVAGEETQYF TGCGCCAGCAGCGTAGCGGGAGAAGAGACCCAGTACTTC
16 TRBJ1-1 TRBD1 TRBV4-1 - CASSPSRGQANTEAFF TGCGCCAGCAGCCCCAGCAGAGGACAGGCGAACACTGAAGCTTTCTTT
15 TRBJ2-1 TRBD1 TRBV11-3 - CASSSGQGAYNEQFF TGTGCCAGCAGCTCGGGACAGGGGGCATACAATGAGCAGTTCTTC
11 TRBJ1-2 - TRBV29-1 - CSGVSGNGYTF TGCAGCGGTGTATCGGGAAATGGCTACACCTTC
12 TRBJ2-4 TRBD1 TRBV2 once CASTGQGNIQYF TGTGCCAGCACGGGACAGGGAAACATTCAGTACTTC
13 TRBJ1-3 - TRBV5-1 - CASSALSGDTIYF TGCGCCAGCAGCGCCCTCTCTGGGGACACCATATATTTT
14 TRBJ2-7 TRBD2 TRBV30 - CAAEKREGPYEQYF TGTGCCGCGGAGAAGCGGGAGGGCCCCTACGAGCAGTACTTC
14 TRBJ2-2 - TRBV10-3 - CAIGPTEGTGELFF TGTGCCATCGGTCCTACGGAGGGGACCGGGGAGCTGTTTTTT
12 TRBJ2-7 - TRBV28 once CASRSGFYEQYF TGTGCCAGCAGGTCAGGGTTTTACGAGCAGTACTTC
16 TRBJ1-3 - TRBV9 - CASSSMGGGTGNTIYF TGTGCCAGCAGCTCGATGGGCGGGGGAACTGGAAACACCATATATTTT
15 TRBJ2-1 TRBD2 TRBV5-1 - CASSLVLAGDNEQFF TGCGCCAGCAGTTTGGTTCTAGCGGGAGACAATGAGCAGTTCTTC